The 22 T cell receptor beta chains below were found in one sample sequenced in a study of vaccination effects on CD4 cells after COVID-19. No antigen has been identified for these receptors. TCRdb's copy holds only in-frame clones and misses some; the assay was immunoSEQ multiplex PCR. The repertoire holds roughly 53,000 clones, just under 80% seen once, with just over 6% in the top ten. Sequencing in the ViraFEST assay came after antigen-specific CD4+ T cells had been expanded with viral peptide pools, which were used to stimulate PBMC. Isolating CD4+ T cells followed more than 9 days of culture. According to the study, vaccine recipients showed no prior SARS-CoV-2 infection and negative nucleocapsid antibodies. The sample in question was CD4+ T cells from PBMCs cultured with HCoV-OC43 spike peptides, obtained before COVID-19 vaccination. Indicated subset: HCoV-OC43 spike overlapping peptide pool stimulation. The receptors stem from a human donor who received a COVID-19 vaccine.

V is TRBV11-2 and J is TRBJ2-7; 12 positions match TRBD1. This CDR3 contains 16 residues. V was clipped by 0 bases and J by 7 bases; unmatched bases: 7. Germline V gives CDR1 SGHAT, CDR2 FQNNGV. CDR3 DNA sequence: TGTGCCAGCAGCTTAGATTTGGGACAGGGGGCAAGGGAGCAGTACGTC. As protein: CASSLDLGQGAREQYV.

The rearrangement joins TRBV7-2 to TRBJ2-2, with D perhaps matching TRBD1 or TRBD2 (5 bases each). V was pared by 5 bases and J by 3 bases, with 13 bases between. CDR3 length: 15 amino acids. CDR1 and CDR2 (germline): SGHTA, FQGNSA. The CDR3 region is CASSPGRRDTGELFF. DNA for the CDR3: TGTGCCAGCAGCCCGGGGCGCCGGGACACCGGGGAGCTGTTTTTT. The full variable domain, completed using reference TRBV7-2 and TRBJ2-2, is GAGVSQSPSNKVTEKGKDVELRCDPISGHTALYWYRQSLGQGLEFLIYFQGNSAPDKSGLPSDRFSAERTGGSVSTLTIQRTQQEDSAVYLCASSPGRRDTGELFFGEGSRLTVL.

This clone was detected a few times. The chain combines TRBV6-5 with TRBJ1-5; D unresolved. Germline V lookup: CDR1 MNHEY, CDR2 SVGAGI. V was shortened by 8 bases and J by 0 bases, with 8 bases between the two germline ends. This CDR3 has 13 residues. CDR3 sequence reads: CASRSFSNQPQHF. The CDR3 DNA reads TGTGCCAGCCGGTCTTTTAGCAATCAGCCCCAGCATTTT.

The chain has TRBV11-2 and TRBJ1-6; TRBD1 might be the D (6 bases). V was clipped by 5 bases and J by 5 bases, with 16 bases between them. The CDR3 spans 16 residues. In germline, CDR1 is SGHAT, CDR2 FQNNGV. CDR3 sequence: CASSRIGQPNNSPLHF. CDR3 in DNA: TGTGCCAGCAGCCGTATTGGACAGCCGAATAATTCACCCCTCCACTTT.

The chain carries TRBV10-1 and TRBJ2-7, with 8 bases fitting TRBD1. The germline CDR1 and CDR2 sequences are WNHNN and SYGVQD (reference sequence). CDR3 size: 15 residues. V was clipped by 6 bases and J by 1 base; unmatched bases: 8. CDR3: CASRHRDRFSYEQYV. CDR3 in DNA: TGCGCCAGCAGACACCGGGACAGGTTTTCCTACGAGCAGTACGTC.

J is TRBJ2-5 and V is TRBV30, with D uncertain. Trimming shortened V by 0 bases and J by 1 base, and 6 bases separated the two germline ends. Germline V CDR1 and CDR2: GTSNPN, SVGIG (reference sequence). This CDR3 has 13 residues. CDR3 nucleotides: TGTGCCTGGAGTGTAAAGGGCCAAGAGACCCAGTACTTC. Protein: CAWSVKGQETQYF.

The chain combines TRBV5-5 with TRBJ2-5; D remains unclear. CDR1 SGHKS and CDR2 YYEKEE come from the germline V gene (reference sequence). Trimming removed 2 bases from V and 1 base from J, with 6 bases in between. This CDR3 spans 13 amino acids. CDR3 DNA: TGTGCCAGCAGCTTTGCAAGCCAAGAGACCCAGTACTTC. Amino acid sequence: CASSFASQETQYF.

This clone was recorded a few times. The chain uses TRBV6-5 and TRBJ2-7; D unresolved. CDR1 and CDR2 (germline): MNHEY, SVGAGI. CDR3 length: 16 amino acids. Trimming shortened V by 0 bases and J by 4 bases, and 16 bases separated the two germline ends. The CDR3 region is CASSYSRPTPLYEQYV. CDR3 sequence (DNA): TGTGCCAGCAGTTACTCAAGGCCCACCCCCCTTTACGAGCAGTACGTC.

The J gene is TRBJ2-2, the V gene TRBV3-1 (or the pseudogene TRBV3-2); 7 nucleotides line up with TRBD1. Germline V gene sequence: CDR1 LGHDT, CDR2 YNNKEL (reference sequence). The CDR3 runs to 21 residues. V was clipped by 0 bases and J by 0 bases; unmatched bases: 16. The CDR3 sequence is CASSQDYFGTDSFANTGELFF. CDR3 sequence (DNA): TGTGCCAGCAGCCAAGACTATTTCGGGACAGATTCGTTCGCGAACACCGGGGAGCTGTTTTTT.

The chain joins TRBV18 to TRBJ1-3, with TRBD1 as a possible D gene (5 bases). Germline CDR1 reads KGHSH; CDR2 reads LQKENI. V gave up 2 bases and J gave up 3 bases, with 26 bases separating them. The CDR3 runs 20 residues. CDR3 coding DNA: TGTGCCAGCTCACCATTTGTCGCAGGGTTCGACTCTGGGTTTGGAAACACCATATATTTT. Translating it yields CASSPFVAGFDSGFGNTIYF.

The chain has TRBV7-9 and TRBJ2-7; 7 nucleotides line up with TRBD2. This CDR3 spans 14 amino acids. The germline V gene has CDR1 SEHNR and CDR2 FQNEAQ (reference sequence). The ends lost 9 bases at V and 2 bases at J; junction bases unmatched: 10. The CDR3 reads CASESAGPPYEQYV. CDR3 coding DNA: TGTGCCAGTGAATCAGCGGGGCCCCCCTACGAGCAGTACGTC.

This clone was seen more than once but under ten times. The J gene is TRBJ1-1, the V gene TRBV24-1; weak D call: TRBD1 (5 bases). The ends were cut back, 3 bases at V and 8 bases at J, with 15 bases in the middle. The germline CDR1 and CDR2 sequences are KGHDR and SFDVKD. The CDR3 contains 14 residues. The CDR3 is CATSDPRQSGEAFF. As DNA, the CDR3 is TGTGCCACCAGTGATCCGAGACAGTCTGGCGAAGCTTTCTTT.

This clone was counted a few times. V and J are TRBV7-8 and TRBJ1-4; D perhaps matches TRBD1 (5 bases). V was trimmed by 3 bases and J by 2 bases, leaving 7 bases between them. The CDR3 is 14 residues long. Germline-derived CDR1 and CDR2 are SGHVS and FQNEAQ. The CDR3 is CASSFGTTNEKLFF. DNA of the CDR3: TGTGCCAGCAGCTTCGGGACGACTAATGAAAAACTGTTTTTT.

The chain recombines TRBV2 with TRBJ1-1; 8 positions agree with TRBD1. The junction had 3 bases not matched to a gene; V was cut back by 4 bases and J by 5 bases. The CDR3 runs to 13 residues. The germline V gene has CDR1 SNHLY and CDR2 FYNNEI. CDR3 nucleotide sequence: TGTGCCAGCAGTGGAGACAGGGGTACTGAAGCTTTCTTT. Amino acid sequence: CASSGDRGTEAFF.

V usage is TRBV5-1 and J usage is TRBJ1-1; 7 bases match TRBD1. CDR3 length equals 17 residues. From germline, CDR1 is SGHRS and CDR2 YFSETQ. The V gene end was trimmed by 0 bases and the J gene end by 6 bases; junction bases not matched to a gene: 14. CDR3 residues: CASSLGQGLINGAEAFF. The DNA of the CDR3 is TGCGCCAGCAGCTTGGGACAGGGACTTATCAACGGCGCTGAAGCTTTCTTT.

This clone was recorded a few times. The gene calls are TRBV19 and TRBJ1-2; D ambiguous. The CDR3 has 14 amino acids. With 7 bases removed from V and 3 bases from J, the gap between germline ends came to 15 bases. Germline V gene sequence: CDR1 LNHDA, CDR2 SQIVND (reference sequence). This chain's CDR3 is CASIRLGEDYGYTF. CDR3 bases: TGTGCCAGTATCCGACTTGGGGAAGACTATGGCTACACCTTC.

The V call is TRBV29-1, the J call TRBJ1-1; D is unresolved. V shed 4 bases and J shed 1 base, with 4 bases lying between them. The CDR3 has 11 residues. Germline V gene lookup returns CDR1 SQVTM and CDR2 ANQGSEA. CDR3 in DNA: TGCAGCGTTGGACAGAACACTGAAGCTTTCTTT. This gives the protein CSVGQNTEAFF.

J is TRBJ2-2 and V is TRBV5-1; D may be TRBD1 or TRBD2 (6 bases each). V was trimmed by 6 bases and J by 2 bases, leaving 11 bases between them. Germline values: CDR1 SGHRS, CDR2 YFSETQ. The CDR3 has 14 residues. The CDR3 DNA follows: TGCGCCAGCAAGGGGGGAGACAACACCGGGGAGCTGTTTTTT. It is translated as CASKGGDNTGELFF.

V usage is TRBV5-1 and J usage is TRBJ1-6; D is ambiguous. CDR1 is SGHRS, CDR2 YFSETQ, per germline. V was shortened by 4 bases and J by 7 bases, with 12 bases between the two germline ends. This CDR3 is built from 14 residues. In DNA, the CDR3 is TGCGCCAGCAGCCAGACTATGGTCAATTCACCCCTCCACTTT. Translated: CASSQTMVNSPLHF.

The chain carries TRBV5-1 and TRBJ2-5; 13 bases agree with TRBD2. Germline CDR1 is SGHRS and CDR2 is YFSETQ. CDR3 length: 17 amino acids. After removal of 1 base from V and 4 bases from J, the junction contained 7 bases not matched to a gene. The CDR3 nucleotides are TGCGCCAGCAGCTTGTCGACTAGCGGGGGGTTCCTAGAGACCCAGTACTTC. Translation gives CASSLSTSGGFLETQYF.

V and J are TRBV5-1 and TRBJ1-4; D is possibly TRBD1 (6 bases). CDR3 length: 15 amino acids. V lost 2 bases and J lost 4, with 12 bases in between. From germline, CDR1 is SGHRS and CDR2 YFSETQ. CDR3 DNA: TGCGCCAGCAGCTTCAGGGGAGGGGGTAATGAAAAACTGTTTTTT. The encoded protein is CASSFRGGGNEKLFF. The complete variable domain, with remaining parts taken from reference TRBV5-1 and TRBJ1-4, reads KAGVTQTPRYLIKTRGQQVTLSCSPISGHRSVSWYQQTPGQGLQFLFEYFSETQRNKGNFPGRFSGRQFSNSRSEMNVSTLELGDSALYLCASSFRGGGNEKLFFGSGTQLSVL.

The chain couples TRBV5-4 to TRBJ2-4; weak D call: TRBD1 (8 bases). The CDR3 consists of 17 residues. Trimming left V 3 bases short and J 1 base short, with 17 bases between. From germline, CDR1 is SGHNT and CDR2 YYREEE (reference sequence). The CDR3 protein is CASSWRTGREAKNIQYF. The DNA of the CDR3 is TGTGCCAGCAGCTGGCGGACAGGGAGGGAGGCCAAAAACATTCAGTACTTC.